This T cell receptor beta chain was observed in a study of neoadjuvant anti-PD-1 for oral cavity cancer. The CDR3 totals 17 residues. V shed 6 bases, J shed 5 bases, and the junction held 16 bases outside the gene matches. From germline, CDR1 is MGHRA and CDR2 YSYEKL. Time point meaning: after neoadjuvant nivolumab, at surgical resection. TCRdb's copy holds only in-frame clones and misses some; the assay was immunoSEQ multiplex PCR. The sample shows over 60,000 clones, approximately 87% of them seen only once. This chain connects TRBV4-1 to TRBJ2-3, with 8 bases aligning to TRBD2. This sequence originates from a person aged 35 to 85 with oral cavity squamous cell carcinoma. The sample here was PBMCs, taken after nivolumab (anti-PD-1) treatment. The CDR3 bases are TGCGCCAGCAGGATATCGGTCACGCGGGGGGCTGGAGATACGCAGTATTTT. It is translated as CASRISVTRGAGDTQYF.